This T cell receptor beta chain was sequenced for a study of sequential checkpoint blockade in melanoma. As for the study in general: Arm A got nivolumab then ipilimumab; arm B the reverse, 1:1.

This clone was recorded many times. Treatment given: randomized to nivolumab then ipilimumab (arm A) or the reverse (arm B). The V end lost 0 bases, the J end lost 2 bases, and 8 bases lay between the germline ends. CDR1 is SGHNT and CDR2 is YENEEA in the germline V gene. The length of the CDR3 is 15 residues. TCRdb keeps only in-frame clones here, not all; method: immunoSEQ multiplex PCR. Of about 18,000 clones in the sample, 26% were seen once. The chain combines TRBV11-3 with TRBJ1-3; a weak D match, TRBD1 (5 bases). The specimen comprised tumor tissue (inferred from file names), sampled from a patient given nivolumab and ipilimumab in sequence. The sequence derives from a human donor with melanoma. The CDR3 bases are TGTGCCAGCAGCTTAGAGGCAGGGACTGGAAACACCATATATTTT. Its translation is CASSLEAGTGNTIYF.